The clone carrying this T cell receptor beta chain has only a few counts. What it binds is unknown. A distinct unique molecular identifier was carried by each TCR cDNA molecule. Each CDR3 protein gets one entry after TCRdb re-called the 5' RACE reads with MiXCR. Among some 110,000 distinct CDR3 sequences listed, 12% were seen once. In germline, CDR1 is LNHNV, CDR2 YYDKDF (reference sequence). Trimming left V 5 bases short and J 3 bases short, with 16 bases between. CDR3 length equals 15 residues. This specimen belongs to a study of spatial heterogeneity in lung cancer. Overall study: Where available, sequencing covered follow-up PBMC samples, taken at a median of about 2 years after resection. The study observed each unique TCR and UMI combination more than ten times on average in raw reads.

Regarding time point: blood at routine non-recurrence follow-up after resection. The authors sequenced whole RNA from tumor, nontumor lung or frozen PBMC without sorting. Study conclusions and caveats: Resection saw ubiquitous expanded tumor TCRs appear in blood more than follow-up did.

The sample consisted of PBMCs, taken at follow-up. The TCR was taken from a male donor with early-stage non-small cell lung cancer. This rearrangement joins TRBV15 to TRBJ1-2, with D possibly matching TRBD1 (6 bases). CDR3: CATSGQGLSHYGYTF. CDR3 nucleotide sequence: TGTGCCACCAGCGGCCAGGGGCTCTCTCACTATGGCTACACCTTC.